This T cell receptor beta chain was recorded in a study of T cell responses to AZD1222 COVID-19 vaccine. The CDR3 has 17 amino acids. Trimming removed 2 bases from V and 5 bases from J; junction bases left unmatched: 9. The germline gives CDR1 SGHNT, CDR2 YYREEE (reference sequence). Method: immunoSEQ multiplex PCR; TCRdb's copy keeps in-frame clones and lacks some. The sample lists about 130,000 clones; 80% to 90% were seen once. Worth noting for this clone: Its antigen is currently unknown.

Study-level findings and limits: Females outnumbered males among donors, who were mostly white British; clonal diversity was possibly underestimated. Of spike-specific TCRs, nearly half reportedly target regions left unmutated in variants.

This sequence originates from an adult in good health. Specimen: peripheral blood, collected on day 0 of AZD1222 vaccination. The rearrangement links TRBV5-4 to TRBJ2-7, with 14 bases matching TRBD2. The CDR3 sequence: CASSLQTSGRARNEQYF. CDR3 sequence (DNA): TGTGCCAGCAGCTTACAGACTAGCGGGAGGGCTAGGAACGAGCAGTACTTC. Using reference TRBV5-4 and TRBJ2-7 for the parts outside the CDR3, the full variable domain is ETGVTQSPTHLIKTRGQQVTLRCSSQSGHNTVSWYQQALGQGPQFIFQYYREEENGRGNFPPRFSGLQFPNYSSELNVNALELDDSALYLCASSLQTSGRARNEQYFGPGTRLTVT.